This is a list of T cell receptor beta chains from one sample in a study of blood T cell repertoires in COVID-19. Here immunoSEQ multiplex PCR was the method, and the copy in TCRdb shows in-frame clones only, minus some. The data show roughly 190,000 clones, around nine tenths seen once. The source material was peripheral blood. All receptors derive from a woman aged 40 to 49 who had recovered from COVID-19. CDR3s include the opening cysteine and the closing phenylalanine or tryptophan. D genes are given only for firm matches. The listing skips clone size in some rows; elsewhere it reads once, few, many or a size class.

clone size | J gene | D gene | V gene | CDR3 protein | CDR3 DNA
many | TRBJ2-7 | . | TRBV5-1 | CASSLEGSFEQYF | TGCGCCAGCAGCTTGGAGGGGTCCTTCGAGCAGTACTTC
. | TRBJ1-1 | . | TRBV27 | CASSYGEKAFF | TGTGCCAGCAGTTACGGGGAGAAAGCTTTCTTT
. | TRBJ2-2 | TRBD2 | TRBV7-3 | CASSLRLAGALGAGELFF | TGTGCCAGCAGCTTACGACTAGCGGGAGCCTTAGGCGCCGGGGAGCTGTTTTTT
. | TRBJ2-7 | TRBD1 | TRBV6-5 | CASSREQGGLYEQYF | TGTGCCAGCAGTCGAGAACAGGGGGGACTCTACGAGCAGTACTTC
. | TRBJ2-1 | . | TRBV27 | CASSATGMGEQFF | TGTGCCAGCAGTGCCACAGGGATGGGAGAGCAGTTCTTC
. | TRBJ1-1 | . | TRBV9 | CASSVPRGGEQVNTEAFF | TGTGCCAGCAGCGTCCCTAGGGGGGGGGAACAGGTAAACACTGAAGCTTTCTTT
. | TRBJ2-1 | TRBD2 | TRBV7-2 | CASSLHNSGRYEQFF | TGTGCCAGCAGCTTACATAATAGCGGGAGATATGAGCAGTTCTTC
. | TRBJ2-7 | . | TRBV5-5 | CASSGRDWLVGEQYF | TGTGCCAGCAGCGGCCGGGACTGGCTCGTCGGCGAGCAGTACTTC
. | TRBJ2-2 | . | TRBV5-1 | CASSFAGADTGELFF | TGCGCCAGCAGCTTCGCGGGGGCGGACACCGGGGAGCTGTTTTTT
. | TRBJ2-7 | . | TRBV6-5 | CASSYSAESSYEQYF | TGTGCCAGCAGTTACTCTGCGGAGAGCTCCTACGAGCAGTACTTC
. | TRBJ1-2 | . | TRBV18 | CASSPEGSYGYTF | TGTGCCAGCTCACCGGAGGGGAGCTATGGCTACACCTTC
. | TRBJ2-7 | TRBD2 | TRBV5-4 | CASSLDMGGSTYEQYF | TGTGCCAGCAGCTTGGATATGGGCGGGAGCACCTACGAGCAGTACTTC
few | TRBJ1-5 | TRBD1 | TRBV28 | CASRWAGGSSQPQHF | TGTGCCAGCAGATGGGCAGGGGGCTCGAGTCAGCCCCAGCATTTT
. | TRBJ1-1 | TRBD1 | TRBV2 | CASSWDRAEAFF | TGTGCCAGCAGTTGGGACAGGGCTGAAGCTTTCTTT
. | TRBJ2-2 | . | TRBV7-3 | CASSLNRAGELFF | TGTGCCAGCAGCTTAAATCGGGCCGGGGAGCTGTTTTTT
. | TRBJ1-2 | . | TRBV29-1 | CSAQRGYGYTF | TGCAGCGCCCAAAGGGGCTATGGCTACACCTTC
. | TRBJ1-1 | TRBD1 | TRBV5-1 | CASSLQGASTEAFF | TGCGCCAGCAGCTTGCAGGGGGCGAGTACTGAAGCTTTCTTT
. | TRBJ2-5 | . | TRBV7-6 | CASSLEGDGFRETQYF | TGTGCCAGCAGCTTAGAAGGAGACGGCTTCCGAGAGACCCAGTACTTC
. | TRBJ1-2 | . | TRBV29-1 | CSVVGVSNYGYTF | TGCAGCGTTGTTGGAGTCTCTAACTATGGCTACACCTTC
few | TRBJ2-2 | TRBD1 | TRBV27 | CASSYLDRVGGELFF | TGTGCCAGCAGTTATTTGGACAGGGTTGGAGGGGAGCTGTTTTTT
. | TRBJ2-5 | . | TRBV24-1 | CATSDPIAQETQYF | TGTGCCACCAGTGATCCTATCGCACAAGAGACCCAGTACTTC
. | TRBJ2-1 | TRBD1 | TRBV19 | CASSKGQRYNEQFF | TGTGCCAGTAGTAAGGGACAGCGATACAATGAGCAGTTCTTC
. | TRBJ2-5 | . | TRBV12-3/TRBV12-4 | CASSLLGQGVNF | TGTGCCAGCAGTTTATTAGGTCAGGGTGTGAACTTC
few | TRBJ2-3 | TRBD2 | TRBV2 | CASSNSGRRTDTQYF | TGTGCCAGCAGTAATAGCGGGAGAAGGACAGATACGCAGTATTTT
. | TRBJ2-6 | TRBD2 | TRBV18 | CASSSAGTSGFQPTF | TGTGCCAGCTCATCCGCCGGGACTAGCGGGTTTCAACCGACTTTC
. | TRBJ1-6 | . | TRBV10-3 | CAISERQQPQNSPLHF | TGTGCCATCTCCGAGCGGCAGCAACCCCAAAATTCACCCCTCCACTTT
. | TRBJ2-7 | TRBD2 | TRBV10-3 | CAISPGTTYEQYF | TGTGCCATCAGCCCCGGGACTACCTACGAGCAGTACTTC
. | TRBJ2-7 | . | TRBV6-5 | CASSLGRGAIDEQYF | TGTGCCAGCAGTCTGGGTCGGGGGGCGATAGATGAGCAGTACTTC
few | TRBJ2-7 | . | TRBV20-1 | CSASWTDSYEQYF | TGCAGTGCTAGTTGGACAGACAGCTACGAGCAGTACTTC
. | TRBJ2-5 | TRBD2 | TRBV7-9 | CASSFTSVPETQYF | TGTGCCAGCAGCTTTACTAGCGTTCCAGAGACCCAGTACTTC
. | TRBJ2-5 | TRBD2 | TRBV19 | CASKKSGGGAYQETQYF | TGTGCCAGTAAGAAGTCGGGAGGCGGTGCGTACCAAGAGACCCAGTACTTC
. | TRBJ2-3 | TRBD2 | TRBV9 | CASSVGGLAGPTDTQYF | TGTGCCAGCAGCGTAGGGGGACTAGCGGGGCCCACAGATACGCAGTATTTT
. | TRBJ2-1 | TRBD2 | TRBV7-9 | CASSPTSGYNEQFF | TGTGCCAGCAGCCCGACTAGCGGCTACAATGAGCAGTTCTTC
. | TRBJ2-2 | . | TRBV19 | CASRKTGTGELFF | TGTGCCAGTAGGAAGACAGGCACCGGGGAGCTGTTTTTT
once | TRBJ1-5 | . | TRBV30 | CAWSAGGNQPQHF | TGTGCCTGGAGCGCAGGGGGCAATCAGCCCCAGCATTTT
. | TRBJ2-7 | . | TRBV28 | CASSLGGLLLQYF | TGTGCCAGCAGTTTGGGAGGACTCCTCCTTCAGTACTTC
. | TRBJ2-1 | TRBD2 | TRBV19 | CASSIVAGGWDEQFF | TGTGCCAGTAGTATAGTTGCGGGAGGGTGGGATGAGCAGTTCTTC
. | TRBJ2-7 | . | TRBV9 | CASSVEVGGIYEQYF | TGTGCCAGCAGCGTAGAGGTGGGAGGTATTTACGAGCAGTACTTC
. | TRBJ2-2 | . | TRBV5-4 | CASSFINSPHHTGELFF | TGTGCCAGCAGCTTTATAAACAGTCCCCATCACACCGGGGAGCTGTTTTTT